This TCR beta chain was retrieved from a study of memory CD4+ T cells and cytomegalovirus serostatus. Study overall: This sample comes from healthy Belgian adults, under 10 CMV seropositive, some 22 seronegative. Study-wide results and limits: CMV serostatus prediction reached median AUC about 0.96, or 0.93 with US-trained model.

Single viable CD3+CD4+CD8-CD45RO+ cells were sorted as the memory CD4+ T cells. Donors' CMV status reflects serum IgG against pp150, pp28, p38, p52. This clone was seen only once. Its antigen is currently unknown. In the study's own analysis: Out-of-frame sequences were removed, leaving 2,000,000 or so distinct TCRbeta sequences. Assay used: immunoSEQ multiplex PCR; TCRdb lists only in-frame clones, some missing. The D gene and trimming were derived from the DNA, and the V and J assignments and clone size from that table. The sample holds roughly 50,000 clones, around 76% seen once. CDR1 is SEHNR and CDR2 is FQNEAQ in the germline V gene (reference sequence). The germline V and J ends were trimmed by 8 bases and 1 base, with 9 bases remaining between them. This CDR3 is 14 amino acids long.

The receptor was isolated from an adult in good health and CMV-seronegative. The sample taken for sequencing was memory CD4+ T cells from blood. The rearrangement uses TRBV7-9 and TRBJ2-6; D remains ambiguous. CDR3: CASDGESGANVLTF. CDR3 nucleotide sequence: TGTGCCAGCGACGGCGAGTCTGGGGCCAACGTCCTGACTTTC.